Included here is one TCR beta chain sequence, with context. Every patient's tumor was robustly positive for Merkel cell polyomavirus Large T antigen on immunohistochemistry. The sample comes from a study of tumor-infiltrating T cells and Merkel cell polyomavirus. Overall study context: The study examined CD8+ T cells specific for the Merkel cell polyomavirus KLL epitope.

Per the germline V gene, CDR1 is MNHEY and CDR2 is SVGAGI. Trimming stripped 0 bases from V and 6 bases from J, with 14 bases between. This CDR3 is built from 15 residues. Measured with immunoSEQ multiplex PCR; TCRdb has only the in-frame clones, and not every one. The sample records 25,000 or so clones, around 90% being singletons. The TCR originated in a man between 45 and 60 years old with Merkel cell carcinoma. V is TRBV6-5 and J is TRBJ1-1, with D tentatively TRBD1 (6 bases). Sequencing used lymph node tissue. CDR3 protein: CASSYSAQGGPEAFF. The CDR3 nucleotides read TGTGCCAGCAGTTACTCGGCACAGGGCGGCCCTGAAGCTTTCTTT.